The next 8 T cell receptor beta chains were all read from a single sample in a study of cytomegalovirus exposure and HLA in healthy donors. The study ran its PCR with 60 Vbeta and 13 Jbeta primers. The table came from immunoSEQ multiplex PCR; TCRdb's copy has only in-frame clones and leaves some out. The sample holds about 90,000 clones, about three quarters seen once. Sequencing input: PBMCs. Every receptor here comes from a boy aged 5 to 17 in good health and CMV-seronegative.

The sample holds one count of this clone. V is TRBV15 and J is TRBJ1-2; D perhaps matches TRBD1 (5 bases). This CDR3 comprises 15 residues. Germline assignment: CDR1 LNHNV and CDR2 YYDKDF (reference sequence). Trimming stripped 5 bases from V and 4 bases from J, with 17 bases between. The chain's CDR3 is CATSGSRAYSYGYTF. CDR3 nucleotide sequence: TGTGCCACCAGCGGTTCCAGGGCCTATTCCTATGGCTACACCTTC.

The rearrangement joins TRBV6-1 to TRBJ2-7; 9 bases fit TRBD1. Germline assignment: CDR1 MNHNS and CDR2 SASEGT. Trimming at V came to 6 bases and at J to 2 bases, leaving 5 bases not matched to a gene. The CDR3 loop spans 14 amino acids. DNA of the CDR3: TGTGCCAGCAGGGGGGGACAGGGAGCCTACGAGCAGTACTTC. This codes for CASRGGQGAYEQYF.

This chain connects TRBV7-2 to TRBJ1-6; TRBD1 might be the D (5 bases). The CDR3 has 19 residues. Germline-derived CDR1 and CDR2 are SGHTA and FQGNSA. The ends were cut back, 3 bases at V and 7 bases at J, with 25 bases in the middle. The CDR3 DNA is TGTGCCAGCAGCTTTTTTGTCGGGCAACGTGGAGGGGTGAATTCACCCCTCCACTTT. It translates to CASSFFVGQRGGVNSPLHF.

The V and J genes are TRBV27 and TRBJ2-5; tentatively, D is TRBD1 (5 bases). Trimming removed 2 bases at V and 7 bases at J, with 11 bases between. The CDR3 totals 13 residues. The germline V gene has CDR1 MNHEY and CDR2 SMNVEV (reference sequence). CDR3 protein: CASSLSRVGTQYF. CDR3 in DNA: TGTGCCAGCAGTTTAAGCAGGGTGGGGACCCAGTACTTC.

The chain combines TRBV19 with TRBJ2-1, with D tentatively TRBD1 (5 bases). The CDR3 is 12 amino acids. Trimming pared 1 base from V and 9 bases from J, leaving 7 bases between. Germline lookup yields CDR1 LNHDA and CDR2 SQIVND (reference sequence). The DNA of the CDR3 is TGTGCCAGTAGTATAGGCAGGGTTGAGCAGTTCTTC. This gives the protein CASSIGRVEQFF.

Only a few counts were recorded for this clone. This chain connects TRBV2 to TRBJ1-5; 9 nucleotides align to TRBD1. V was pared by 8 bases and J by 3 bases, with 5 bases of the junction left unmatched. The CDR3 has 14 amino acids. CDR1 SNHLY and CDR2 FYNNEI come from the germline V gene. The CDR3 DNA reads as TGTGCCAGCTGGACAGGGGTTTCCAATCAGCCCCAGCATTTT. This encodes CASWTGVSNQPQHF.

This sequence joins TRBV11-1 and TRBJ2-7; D is unclear. This CDR3 spans 11 amino acids. Germline V gene lookup returns CDR1 SGHAT and CDR2 FQDESV (reference sequence). Trimming stripped 6 bases from V and 2 bases from J, with 5 bases between. The CDR3 loop reads CASRATYEQYF. Here the CDR3 DNA reads TGTGCCAGCAGGGCAACCTACGAGCAGTACTTC.

The V gene is TRBV28, the J gene TRBJ2-1; the match to TRBD2 covers 12 bases. The CDR3 covers 15 residues. V was clipped by 4 bases and J by 8 bases; unmatched bases: 6. Germline V gene sequence: CDR1 MDHEN, CDR2 SYDVKM. The CDR3 reads CASSSRLAGVDEQFF. The CDR3 region has the DNA TGTGCCAGCAGTTCGCGACTAGCGGGAGTGGATGAGCAGTTCTTC.